This T cell receptor (beta chain) was documented in a study of T cell repertoires and HLA-DP antigens. As for the study in general: CD4+ T cells were cocultured with HeLa cells expressing HLA-DP. Versus self, one alloantigen differed at one groove amino acid, the other at roughly eleven.

Germline V lookup: CDR1 SGHVS, CDR2 FQNEAQ. V was trimmed by 1 base and J by 0 bases, leaving 6 bases between them. The CDR3 is made up of 14 amino acids. Average purity of the negatively selected CD4+ T cells was about 98%. CD4+ T cells were isolated untouched, approximately 98% pure. Data came from immunoSEQ multiplex PCR; TCRdb stores just in-frame clones and leaves some out. The data show some 110,000 clones, with roughly 92% seen just once and roughly 0.3% held by the top ten. About this clone itself: Antigen: not known.

This sequence was found in a woman under 30 in good health and CMV-seronegative. V gene TRBV7-8 combines with J gene TRBJ2-5; D is ambiguous. Source material: CD4+ T cells from PBMCs. The CDR3 loop reads CASSLGRNQETQYF. DNA of the CDR3: TGTGCCAGCAGCTTAGGACGGAACCAAGAGACCCAGTACTTC. Together with reference TRBV7-8 and TRBJ2-5, the CDR3 gives the full variable domain: GAGVSQSPRYKVAKRGQDVALRCDPISGHVSLFWYQQALGQGPEFLTYFQNEAQLDKSGLPSDRFFAERPEGSVSTLKIQRTQQEDSAVYLCASSLGRNQETQYFGPGTRLLVL.